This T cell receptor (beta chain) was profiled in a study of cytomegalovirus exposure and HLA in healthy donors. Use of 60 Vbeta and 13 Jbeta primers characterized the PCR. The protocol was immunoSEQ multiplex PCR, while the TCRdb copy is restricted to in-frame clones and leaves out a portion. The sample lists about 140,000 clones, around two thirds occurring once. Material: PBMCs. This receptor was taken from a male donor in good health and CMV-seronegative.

CDR3 nucleotide sequence: TGTGCCAGCAGCAGGGACAGTCCCTCTGATGGGGCCAACGTCCTGACTTTC. This codes for CASSRDSPSDGANVLTF. J is TRBJ2-6 and V is TRBV5-4; 7 nucleotides line up with TRBD1. The CDR3 sequence is 17 residues long. With V trimmed by 4 bases and J by 3 bases, 10 bases remained unmatched. In germline, CDR1 is SGHNT, CDR2 YYREEE (reference sequence).